This TCR beta chain was sequenced for a study of blood T cell repertoires in COVID-19. The overall study: Sites across the United States, Italy and Spain contributed samples from acute and convalescent COVID-19.

This clone appeared a few times. This CDR3 spans 12 amino acids. The V end was cut by 5 bases, the J end by 10 bases, with 12 bases between. Germline CDR1 and CDR2: SGHVS and FQNEAQ. The data were produced by immunoSEQ multiplex PCR, yet TCRdb's version contains in-frame clones alone and is incomplete. This sample yields roughly 340,000 clones, of which around 87% are seen a single time; around 1.9% belongs to the top ten. Everyone who took part was roughly 18 to 95 years old, and they came from 20 to 25 US areas. This chain connects TRBV7-8 to TRBJ2-1; D may be TRBD2 (5 bases). The sequence was obtained from a man in his forties or fifties in a cohort exposed to, infected with or recovered from COVID-19 (not recorded which). Sequenced material: PBMCs or T cells enriched from blood (not recorded which). CDR3: CASSNPGSEQFF. DNA for the CDR3: TGTGCCAGCAGCAACCCGGGATCCGAGCAGTTCTTC.